This T cell receptor beta chain was retrieved from a study of blood T cells in healthy people across ages. Comment on this clonotype: Its antigen is still unknown.

Each sample gave at least 6.5 million isolated PBMCs. A second roughly 6 to 11 cycle PCR used barcoded and J-beta primers. TCRdb fed the 5' RACE reads into MiXCR, producing one record per CDR3 protein. The sample has about 1 million distinct CDR3 sequences, about 23% seen once. CDR1 SQVTM and CDR2 ANQGSEA come from the germline V gene. The junction had 10 bases not matched to a gene; V was cut back by 4 bases and J by 10 bases. The CDR3 spans 14 residues. Findings and limits, study-wide: TCR beta diversity correlated strongly with naive T cell percentage.

This sample was also put to use in a study of T cells of mothers and their children.

This sequence was found in a girl aged 2 to 10 in good health. The sample taken for sequencing was blood. The J gene is TRBJ1-1, the V gene TRBV29-1; 12 bases match TRBD1. CDR3: CSVVANPGQGAAFF. Here the CDR3 DNA reads TGCAGCGTTGTGGCGAATCCGGGACAGGGGGCAGCTTTCTTT.